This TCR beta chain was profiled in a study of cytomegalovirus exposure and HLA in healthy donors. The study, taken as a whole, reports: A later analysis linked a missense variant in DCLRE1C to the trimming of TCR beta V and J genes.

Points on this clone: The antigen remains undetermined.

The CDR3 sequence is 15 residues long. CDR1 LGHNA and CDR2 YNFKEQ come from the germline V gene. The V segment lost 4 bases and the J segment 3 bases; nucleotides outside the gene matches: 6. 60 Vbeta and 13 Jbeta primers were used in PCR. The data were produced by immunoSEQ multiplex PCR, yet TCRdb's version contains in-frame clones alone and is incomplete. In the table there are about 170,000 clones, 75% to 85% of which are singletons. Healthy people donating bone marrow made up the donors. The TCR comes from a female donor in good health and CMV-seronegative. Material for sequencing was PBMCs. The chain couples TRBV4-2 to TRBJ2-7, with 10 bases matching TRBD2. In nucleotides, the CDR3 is TGTGCCAGCAGCCCACTGGAGCGGGGGGGCTACGAGCAGTACTTC. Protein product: CASSPLERGGYEQYF.